A selection of T cell receptor beta chains follows, all from one sample in a study of shared T cell receptors in the human thymus. Method: immunoSEQ multiplex PCR; TCRdb's copy keeps in-frame clones and lacks some. The sample yields some 640,000 clones, around 87% seen once. Separately, the same data were catalogued under a study of human thymus T cells.

The sequenced sample was thymocytes. The receptors shown here come from a boy less than two years old with a congenital heart defect. CDR3s include the opening cysteine and the closing phenylalanine or tryptophan. The D gene is left open where the match is weak. Part of the rows lack a size; the others show once, few, many or a class for expanded clones.

V gene	clone size	D gene	J gene	CDR3 protein	CDR3 DNA
TRBV7-9	NA	NA	TRBJ2-7	CASSLDHGQKQYF	TGTGCCAGCAGCTTAGACCACGGACAGAAGCAGTACTTC
TRBV7-9	NA	NA	TRBJ1-6	CASSLMQGLGNSPLHF	TGTGCCAGCAGCTTAATGCAGGGGTTGGGTAATTCACCCCTCCACTTT
TRBV7-9	few	NA	TRBJ1-2	CASSLRGAF	TGTGCCAGCAGCTTAAGAGGCGCCTTC
TRBV27	NA	TRBD1	TRBJ1-2	CASSATGTGFGYTF	TGTGCCAGCAGCGCGACCGGGACAGGCTTCGGCTACACCTTC
TRBV10-2	NA	TRBD1	TRBJ2-7	CASSTDRVTYEQYF	TGCGCCAGCAGCACGGACAGGGTCACCTACGAGCAGTACTTC
TRBV25-1	NA	NA	TRBJ2-5	CASSEYMAENKIEETQYF	TGTGCCAGCAGTGAATATATGGCCGAAAATAAGATTGAAGAGACCCAGTACTTC
TRBV6-5	NA	NA	TRBJ2-7	CASSWEGTWEIYEQYF	TGTGCCAGCAGTTGGGAGGGGACATGGGAGATATACGAGCAGTACTTC
TRBV6-4	NA	NA	TRBJ2-1	CASSDPLGPQFF	TGTGCCAGCAGTGACCCCCTTGGGCCGCAGTTCTTC
TRBV19	NA	TRBD2	TRBJ2-7	CASSIGLAGTLEQYF	TGTGCCAGTAGTATAGGGCTAGCGGGAACCCTCGAGCAGTACTTC
TRBV6-6	once	TRBD1	TRBJ1-4	CASSGGQVGEKLFF	TGTGCCAGCAGTGGCGGACAGGTTGGGGAAAAACTGTTTTTT
TRBV5-1	NA	TRBD2	TRBJ2-5	CASRGSGGKETQYF	TGCGCCAGCAGGGGGTCGGGAGGGAAAGAGACCCAGTACTTC
TRBV6-4	NA	TRBD2	TRBJ2-2	CASSSASGGTGELFF	TGTGCCAGCAGTAGCGCTAGCGGGGGCACCGGGGAGCTGTTTTTT
TRBV4-2	NA	TRBD1	TRBJ2-2	CASSPDRGELFF	TGTGCCAGCAGCCCGGACAGGGGGGAGCTGTTTTTT
TRBV7-9	NA	NA	TRBJ1-4	CASSLSSEKLFF	TGTGCCAGCAGCTTATCTAGTGAAAAACTGTTTTTT
TRBV6-6	NA	TRBD1	TRBJ1-5	CASSQRQGASNQPQHF	TGTGCCAGCAGCCAAAGACAGGGGGCTAGCAATCAGCCCCAGCATTTT
TRBV27	NA	TRBD1	TRBJ1-2	CASSLDRDYGYTF	TGTGCCAGCAGTCTCGACAGGGACTATGGCTACACCTTC
TRBV11-2	NA	TRBD1	TRBJ2-1	CASNLPPGQGNNEQFF	TGTGCCAGCAATCTACCCCCGGGACAGGGGAACAATGAGCAGTTCTTC
TRBV4-1	few	TRBD1	TRBJ2-3	CASSQRQGCTDTQYF	TGCGCCAGCAGCCAGAGACAGGGATGCACAGATACGCAGTATTTT
TRBV5-6	NA	NA	TRBJ1-5	CASSSSVRCSQPQHF	TGTGCCAGCAGCTCGTCCGTCAGGTGTAGTCAGCCCCAGCATTTT
TRBV7-8	NA	NA	TRBJ1-4	CASSLSGRVRVGKLFF	TGTGCCAGCAGCCTTAGCGGGAGAGTTAGGGTCGGAAAACTGTTTTTT
TRBV27	NA	TRBD1	TRBJ1-2	CASSTRQGAIGYTF	TGTGCCAGCAGTACTAGACAGGGGGCAATCGGCTACACCTTC
TRBV4-1	NA	NA	TRBJ1-1	CASSQDNRVATEAFF	TGCGCCAGCAGCCAAGACAACAGGGTTGCCACTGAAGCTTTCTTT
TRBV2	NA	TRBD1	TRBJ2-5	CASSHTDRRNQETQYF	TGTGCCAGCAGTCATACGGACAGGCGGAACCAAGAGACCCAGTACTTC
TRBV11-2	NA	TRBD1	TRBJ1-1	CATRKQGSSEAFF	TGTGCCACCCGAAAACAGGGGAGCTCGGAAGCTTTCTTT
TRBV19	few	TRBD2	TRBJ2-7	CASSITRLAGGRHEQYF	TGTGCCAGTAGTATAACGAGACTAGCGGGAGGTCGCCACGAGCAGTACTTC
TRBV28	NA	NA	TRBJ2-7	CASSLRINSYEQYF	TGTGCCAGCAGTTTGCGGATAAACTCCTACGAGCAGTACTTC
TRBV5-4	NA	TRBD2	TRBJ2-3	CASSLLGTSEHTDTQYF	TGTGCCAGCAGCTTGCTCGGGACTAGCGAACACACAGATACGCAGTATTTT
TRBV5-1	once	TRBD2	TRBJ2-3	CASSLGLAEPSTDTQYF	TGCGCCAGCAGCTTGGGGCTAGCGGAGCCTAGCACAGATACGCAGTATTTT
TRBV7-6	NA	TRBD1	TRBJ1-4	CASSASGTGLTATNEKLFF	TGTGCCAGCAGCGCCTCCGGGACAGGGCTTACAGCAACTAATGAAAAACTGTTTTTT
TRBV19	NA	NA	TRBJ1-3	CASSIHPSTGHSGNTIYF	TGTGCCAGTAGTATCCACCCCTCTACAGGACACTCTGGAAACACCATATATTTT
TRBV25-1	NA	TRBD2	TRBJ2-1	CASSDLSGGSYNEQFF	TGTGCCAGCAGCGACTTAAGCGGGGGATCCTACAATGAGCAGTTCTTC
TRBV4-3	once	NA	TRBJ2-7	CASSQALDYEQYF	TGCGCCAGCAGCCAGGCACTAGATTACGAGCAGTACTTC
TRBV6-4	NA	NA	TRBJ2-7	CASSETEGDYEQYF	TGTGCCAGCAGTGAGACAGAAGGAGACTACGAGCAGTACTTC
TRBV9	NA	NA	TRBJ1-1	CASSVGGEERRTEAFF	TGTGCCAGCAGCGTAGGGGGCGAAGAGAGAAGAACTGAAGCTTTCTTT
TRBV28	NA	TRBD2	TRBJ2-2	CASSPRVLAGPSTPGELFF	TGTGCCAGCAGTCCAAGGGTGCTAGCGGGGCCCTCAACACCCGGGGAGCTGTTTTTT
TRBV28	NA	NA	TRBJ2-7	CASSLRGSYEQYF	TGTGCCAGCAGTTTGAGAGGCTCCTACGAGCAGTACTTC
TRBV5-1	NA	TRBD1	TRBJ1-1	CASAVRTGSNTEAFF	TGCGCCAGTGCGGTAAGGACAGGGAGTAACACTGAAGCTTTCTTT
TRBV15	once	NA	TRBJ2-7	CATSRGRTDNYEQYF	TGTGCCACCAGCAGAGGGAGAACGGACAACTACGAGCAGTACTTC
TRBV19	few	TRBD1	TRBJ2-7	CASSAGTGDYEQYF	TGTGCCAGTAGTGCCGGGACAGGAGATTACGAGCAGTACTTC
TRBV18	NA	TRBD1	TRBJ1-1	CASSPGQGGNTEAFF	TGTGCCAGCTCACCCGGACAGGGAGGAAACACTGAAGCTTTCTTT
TRBV10-2	NA	TRBD2	TRBJ2-3	CASGTSDHTDTQYF	TGCGCCAGTGGGACTAGCGACCACACAGATACGCAGTATTTT
TRBV29-1	NA	NA	TRBJ2-2	CSVDYRNTGELFF	TGCAGCGTTGATTACAGGAACACCGGGGAGCTGTTTTTT
TRBV5-1	NA	TRBD2	TRBJ2-2	CASSLAASGNTGELFF	TGCGCCAGCAGCTTGGCCGCTAGCGGGAACACCGGGGAGCTGTTTTTT
TRBV14	NA	TRBD2	TRBJ2-3	CASSQAGLSGRGTDTQYF	TGTGCCAGCAGCCAAGCGGGGCTTAGCGGGAGAGGCACAGATACGCAGTATTTT
TRBV6-1	NA	NA	TRBJ1-4	CASSESRTQNEKLFF	TGTGCCAGCAGTGAATCGAGGACACAAAATGAAAAACTGTTTTTT
TRBV18	NA	TRBD1	TRBJ2-7	CASSPSTGHEQYF	TGTGCCAGCTCACCATCGACAGGGCACGAGCAGTACTTC
TRBV6-4	NA	TRBD1	TRBJ1-2	CASRPDRAGNYGYTF	TGTGCCAGCAGACCCGACAGGGCTGGGAACTATGGCTACACCTTC